This is a list of T cell receptor beta chains from one sample in a study of blood T cells in healthy people across ages. TCRdb recomputed calls from the 5' RACE reads with MiXCR, one row per CDR3 protein. Here the sample spans hundreds of thousands of distinct CDR3 sequences, more than 55% being singletons. Sample: blood. The receptors derive from a man aged 35 to 55 in good health. Each CDR3 is given without its conserved first and last residue. Each record gives: V gene, J gene, D gene, CDR3 protein. A D gene is named only where the DNA matches it firmly.

V gene: TRBV12-3/TRBV12-4; J gene: TRBJ1-2; D gene: TRBD1; CDR3 protein: ATPGGYGYT
V gene: TRBV6-5; J gene: TRBJ2-5; D gene: TRBD1; CDR3 protein: ASSYSPTGVGETQY
V gene: TRBV13; J gene: TRBJ2-7; D gene: -; CDR3 protein: ASSLQGRLTYEQY
V gene: TRBV7-2; J gene: TRBJ2-7; D gene: TRBD2; CDR3 protein: ASSPAGETYEQY
V gene: TRBV13; J gene: TRBJ2-1; D gene: -; CDR3 protein: ASSFRTINEQF
V gene: TRBV15; J gene: TRBJ2-1; D gene: -; CDR3 protein: ATSRDSGNYNEQF
V gene: TRBV6-1; J gene: TRBJ2-5; D gene: -; CDR3 protein: ASWGRIPPGTQY
V gene: TRBV27; J gene: TRBJ1-2; D gene: -; CDR3 protein: ASSLGSGRYGYT
V gene: TRBV7-8; J gene: -; D gene: TRBD2; CDR3 protein: ASSSGTSGTYNEQY
V gene: TRBV3-1; J gene: TRBJ1-1; D gene: -; CDR3 protein: ASSQDGRGTEAF
V gene: TRBV6-1; J gene: TRBJ2-1; D gene: -; CDR3 protein: ASRRVQGGYNEQF
V gene: TRBV29-1; J gene: -; D gene: TRBD1; CDR3 protein: SAPGQGNAVETQY
V gene: TRBV6-2/TRBV6-3; J gene: TRBJ2-7; D gene: TRBD1; CDR3 protein: ASSYEDRGYEQY
V gene: TRBV7-2; J gene: TRBJ2-7; D gene: TRBD2; CDR3 protein: ASSLVRTSGYEQY
V gene: TRBV29-1; J gene: TRBJ1-1; D gene: -; CDR3 protein: SAVKGAEAF
V gene: TRBV5-1; J gene: TRBJ1-1; D gene: -; CDR3 protein: ATHRVSGTEAF
V gene: TRBV7-2; J gene: TRBJ1-1; D gene: -; CDR3 protein: ASSPQTGYVAF
V gene: TRBV6-6; J gene: TRBJ2-6; D gene: -; CDR3 protein: ASSYSTQQGSPNVLT
V gene: TRBV5-1; J gene: TRBJ2-7; D gene: -; CDR3 protein: ASSLFGGDSYEQY
V gene: TRBV28; J gene: TRBJ2-5; D gene: -; CDR3 protein: ASSSRRTETQY
V gene: TRBV28; J gene: TRBJ2-1; D gene: -; CDR3 protein: ASSVERNNEQF
V gene: TRBV9; J gene: TRBJ2-3; D gene: TRBD1; CDR3 protein: ASSAPDRVQDTQY
V gene: TRBV27; J gene: TRBJ2-1; D gene: TRBD2; CDR3 protein: ASSYSGGENEQF
V gene: TRBV29-1; J gene: TRBJ1-4; D gene: -; CDR3 protein: SAGGGHHEKLF
V gene: TRBV5-4; J gene: TRBJ2-5; D gene: TRBD2; CDR3 protein: ASSSPGLAGEETQY
V gene: TRBV9; J gene: TRBJ2-5; D gene: -; CDR3 protein: ASSVAGTEQETQY
V gene: TRBV28; J gene: TRBJ1-1; D gene: -; CDR3 protein: ASRRGGRITEAF
V gene: TRBV7-2; J gene: TRBJ2-1; D gene: TRBD2; CDR3 protein: ASSRGTSGLGGEQF
V gene: TRBV29-1; J gene: TRBJ2-1; D gene: -; CDR3 protein: SAISVSSENEQF
V gene: TRBV29-1; J gene: TRBJ1-2; D gene: -; CDR3 protein: SVEDQGGRSINYGYT
V gene: TRBV28; J gene: TRBJ2-5; D gene: -; CDR3 protein: ASSDGTKKETQY
V gene: TRBV6-5; J gene: TRBJ2-6; D gene: TRBD2; CDR3 protein: ASSYAGGSGANVLT
V gene: TRBV29-1; J gene: TRBJ2-5; D gene: -; CDR3 protein: SVEPHPGETQY
V gene: TRBV20-1; J gene: TRBJ1-5; D gene: -; CDR3 protein: SARDQAGVANQPQH
V gene: TRBV7-9; J gene: -; D gene: -; CDR3 protein: ASSPKMDSKRETQY
V gene: TRBV29-1; J gene: TRBJ1-4; D gene: TRBD1; CDR3 protein: SVADRGVQEKLF
V gene: TRBV12-3/TRBV12-4; J gene: TRBJ1-5; D gene: -; CDR3 protein: ASSLFEGRQPQH
V gene: TRBV4-2; J gene: TRBJ2-3; D gene: -; CDR3 protein: ASSQESRRTDTQY
V gene: TRBV12-3/TRBV12-4; J gene: TRBJ2-1; D gene: -; CDR3 protein: ASSRPARGLSYNEQF
V gene: TRBV5-1; J gene: TRBJ2-4; D gene: -; CDR3 protein: ASSLRSGANIQY
V gene: TRBV11-2; J gene: TRBJ1-5; D gene: TRBD1; CDR3 protein: ASSWDRNQPQH
V gene: TRBV15; J gene: TRBJ2-1; D gene: TRBD1; CDR3 protein: ATSRDPLPGQGKNEQF
V gene: TRBV20-1; J gene: TRBJ2-1; D gene: -; CDR3 protein: SARLYRVSNEQF
V gene: TRBV18; J gene: TRBJ2-3; D gene: TRBD2; CDR3 protein: ASSPGSAGSTDTQY
V gene: TRBV24-1; J gene: TRBJ2-5; D gene: TRBD2; CDR3 protein: ATSEIPGLAGGQETQY
V gene: TRBV30; J gene: TRBJ2-4; D gene: TRBD1; CDR3 protein: AWVGQGLNIQY